Listed below are T cell receptor beta chains from one sample, sequenced in a study of OX40 agonist ivuxolimab in advanced cancers. Libraries were prepared by immunoSEQ multiplex PCR; TCRdb keeps only in-frame clonotypes and omits some of them. The sample holds about 62,000 clones; less than 85% are singletons and the top ten take approximately 11%. Sequences were derived from CD4+ or CD8+ T cells sorted from blood, sampled in a trial of the OX40 agonist ivuxolimab. The receptors were gathered from an adult with an advanced solid tumor such as melanoma, head and neck, liver or kidney cancer. Both conserved end residues are part of each CDR3. The order of the fields is V gene, D gene, J gene, clone size, CDR3 DNA, CDR3 protein. A D gene is named only where the DNA matches it firmly. For some rows the clone size is stated as once, few or many, or as a class when expanded; others skip it.

V gene: TRBV15
D gene: TRBD2
J gene: TRBJ2-7
clone size: once
CDR3 DNA: TGTGCCACCAGCAGGTCTAAGGGATGGGGGGGTGCCAGCTCCTACGAGCAGTACTTC
CDR3 protein: CATSRSKGWGGASSYEQYF

V gene: TRBV7-3
D gene: NA
J gene: TRBJ2-5
clone size: NA
CDR3 DNA: TGTGCCAGCAGCCAAACATACCAAGAGACCCAGTACTTC
CDR3 protein: CASSQTYQETQYF

V gene: TRBV5-1
D gene: NA
J gene: TRBJ2-5
clone size: NA
CDR3 DNA: TGCGCCAGCAGCTTGGAAGGGCTTGGGGGGACCCAGTACTTC
CDR3 protein: CASSLEGLGGTQYF

V gene: TRBV7-9
D gene: TRBD2
J gene: TRBJ2-3
clone size: NA
CDR3 DNA: TGTGCCAGCAGCTCACGGGACGGGAGGGCCCGAGATACGCAGTATTTT
CDR3 protein: CASSSRDGRARDTQYF

V gene: TRBV28
D gene: NA
J gene: TRBJ2-7
clone size: NA
CDR3 DNA: TGTGCCAGCAGCCCTCGGTACGAGCAGTACTTC
CDR3 protein: CASSPRYEQYF

V gene: TRBV19
D gene: NA
J gene: TRBJ1-2
clone size: NA
CDR3 DNA: TGTGCCAGTAGTATAGGCCCCCTTGGAACGGCGACGGGTGGCTACACCTTC
CDR3 protein: CASSIGPLGTATGGYTF

V gene: TRBV7-3
D gene: NA
J gene: TRBJ1-4
clone size: NA
CDR3 DNA: TGTGCCAGCAGCTTGCTGATCGATTTTAATGAAAAACTGTTTTTT
CDR3 protein: CASSLLIDFNEKLFF

V gene: TRBV5-1
D gene: NA
J gene: TRBJ1-1
clone size: once
CDR3 DNA: TGCGCCAGCAGCTCGGCCCGACAGAAGAACACTGAAGCTTTCTTT
CDR3 protein: CASSSARQKNTEAFF

V gene: TRBV7-9
D gene: TRBD1
J gene: TRBJ2-3
clone size: NA
CDR3 DNA: TGTGCCAGCAGCGGCGGGACAGGGGGCACAGATACGCAGTATTTT
CDR3 protein: CASSGGTGGTDTQYF

V gene: TRBV7-3
D gene: TRBD1
J gene: TRBJ1-2
clone size: NA
CDR3 DNA: TGTGCCAGCAGCCCCGGACAGGGGCTTTACTTC
CDR3 protein: CASSPGQGLYF

V gene: TRBV19
D gene: TRBD1
J gene: TRBJ2-1
clone size: NA
CDR3 DNA: TGTGCCAGTAGTCGAGATCCGACAGGGGGCGTAGAGCAGTTCTTC
CDR3 protein: CASSRDPTGGVEQFF

V gene: TRBV14
D gene: NA
J gene: TRBJ2-7
clone size: few
CDR3 DNA: TGTGCCAGCAGCCAATCGGGGACAGCCCGGGGGAGGGGAGAGCAGTACTTC
CDR3 protein: CASSQSGTARGRGEQYF

V gene: TRBV5-4
D gene: NA
J gene: TRBJ2-7
clone size: NA
CDR3 DNA: TGTGCCAGCAGCCCGCCGGCAGGTCATTCCTACGAGCAGTACTTC
CDR3 protein: CASSPPAGHSYEQYF

V gene: TRBV7-2
D gene: NA
J gene: TRBJ2-7
clone size: NA
CDR3 DNA: TGTGCCAGCAGCTTGCGGCCGGACGGTTCCTACGAGCAGTACTTC
CDR3 protein: CASSLRPDGSYEQYF

V gene: TRBV7-9
D gene: NA
J gene: TRBJ2-2
clone size: NA
CDR3 DNA: TGTGCCAGCAGCGGCGTTCAGGTCCCTGGGACCGGGGAGCTGTTTTTT
CDR3 protein: CASSGVQVPGTGELFF

V gene: TRBV7-7
D gene: NA
J gene: TRBJ2-5
clone size: NA
CDR3 DNA: TGTGCTAGCAGCTTGGCGGCTCAAGAGACCCAGTACTTC
CDR3 protein: CASSLAAQETQYF

V gene: TRBV25-1
D gene: TRBD1
J gene: TRBJ2-3
clone size: NA
CDR3 DNA: TGTGCCAGCAACAAGGGGGCTCGTACAGATACGCAGTATTTT
CDR3 protein: CASNKGARTDTQYF

V gene: TRBV18
D gene: NA
J gene: TRBJ2-6
clone size: many
CDR3 DNA: TGTGCCAGCTCACCCCCAGGAGAGTCTGGGGCCAACGTCCTGACTTTC
CDR3 protein: CASSPPGESGANVLTF

V gene: TRBV12-5
D gene: NA
J gene: TRBJ1-5
clone size: many
CDR3 DNA: TGTGCTAGTGGTTATGAGGGCGCTCAGCCCCAGCATTTT
CDR3 protein: CASGYEGAQPQHF

V gene: TRBV7-9
D gene: NA
J gene: TRBJ2-3
clone size: NA
CDR3 DNA: TGTGCCAGCAGCTTAGGTTCCGGGGGCCTTGATACGCAGTATTTT
CDR3 protein: CASSLGSGGLDTQYF

V gene: TRBV27
D gene: TRBD2
J gene: TRBJ2-7
clone size: NA
CDR3 DNA: TGTGCCAGCAGCCGAGGGACTAGCTCGGGTGAGCAGTACTTC
CDR3 protein: CASSRGTSSGEQYF

V gene: TRBV19
D gene: NA
J gene: TRBJ1-5
clone size: NA
CDR3 DNA: TGTGCCAGTAGTCCCCGGTCCACGGCCACGGGACACCTAATCCCCCAGCATTTT
CDR3 protein: CASSPRSTATGHLIPQHF

V gene: TRBV6-6
D gene: TRBD2
J gene: TRBJ2-3
clone size: NA
CDR3 DNA: TGTGCCAGCAGCAGGGGGGGACTAGCGGGAGATACGCAGTATTTT
CDR3 protein: CASSRGGLAGDTQYF

V gene: TRBV7-2
D gene: TRBD2
J gene: TRBJ2-2
clone size: NA
CDR3 DNA: TGTGCCAGCAGCTTAGCCGGGACTACAAACACCGGGGAGCTGTTTTTT
CDR3 protein: CASSLAGTTNTGELFF